This T cell receptor beta chain was identified in a study of neoadjuvant anti-PD-1 for oral cavity cancer. Points from the study as a whole: Pretreatment Treg/Th17 ratio correlated inversely with post-treatment tumor clonality.

Tumor libraries mostly used 4.5 to 5.5 ug genomic DNA, two replicates each. Repertoires were generated with immunoSEQ multiplex PCR, while TCRdb's copy carries only in-frame clones and drops some. The profile covers about 4,700 clones, with about three fifths appearing a single time and roughly 6.8% taken by the ten largest. The germline V and J ends were trimmed by 3 bases and 1 base, with 7 bases remaining between them. CDR3 length: 13 residues. The germline V gene encodes CDR1 KGHSH and CDR2 LQKENI. There are a few counts of this clone. Its antigen remains unidentified. The clonotype was recovered from a person aged 35-79 years with oral cavity squamous cell carcinoma. Specimen: tumor tissue, collected before nivolumab (anti-PD-1) treatment. This rearrangement joins TRBV18 to TRBJ2-7, with D possibly being TRBD1 (5 bases). CDR3 region: CASSPAGSYEQYF. The DNA of the CDR3 is TGTGCCAGCTCACCGGCAGGGTCCTACGAGCAGTACTTC.